These 14 T cell receptor beta chains were all obtained from the same sample, sequenced in a study of radiotherapy plus CTLA-4 blockade in lung cancer (dated by TCRdb to between 2017 and 2018). Libraries were built with the immunoSEQ multiplex PCR assay. TCRdb mirrors the immuneACCESS table, restricted to in-frame sequences. Some clones are absent from its copies; in checked studies, under half trace to an unresolved V gene, and the reason for the others is unknown. The sample contains more than 55,000 clones, more than 60% of them found a single time. The ten most abundant clones make up roughly 4% of the sample. The sample here was peripheral blood, taken from a patient treated with radiotherapy plus ipilimumab. The receptors were gathered from a human donor with non-small cell lung cancer who had a partial response to radiotherapy plus ipilimumab.

The V and J genes are TRBV28 and TRBJ2-3; TRBD1 agrees at 10 bases. The V gene end was trimmed by 8 bases and the J gene end by 7 bases; junction bases not matched to a gene: 9. The germline V gene encodes CDR1 MDHEN and CDR2 SYDVKM. This CDR3 region has 14 residues. The CDR3 nucleotides read TGTGCCAGCGTGGGACAGGGGAAAGGCTATACGCAGTATTTT. The encoded protein is CASVGQGKGYTQYF.

The rearrangement uses TRBV14 and TRBJ2-4; TRBD2 matches at 12 bases. J gave up 6 bases and V 3 bases, and 12 bases lay outside the gene matches. Looked up from germline, CDR1 is SGHDN and CDR2 is FVKESK. CDR3 size: 18 residues. The CDR3 bases are TGTGCCAGCAGCCACACCCGACTAGCGGGGGCCTCTCCAAACATTCAGTACTTC. It translates to CASSHTRLAGASPNIQYF.

The CDR3 region is CASSRSGGGAETQYF. CDR3 in DNA: TGTGCCAGCAGCCGCTCTGGCGGGGGGGCCGAGACCCAGTACTTC. The chain links TRBV5-4 to TRBJ2-5, with TRBD2 matching 9 bases. The CDR3 runs 15 residues. The junction had 9 bases not matched to a gene; V was cut back by 4 bases and J by 5 bases. The germline gives CDR1 SGHNT, CDR2 YYREEE (reference sequence). The full variable domain, in which reference TRBV5-4 and TRBJ2-5 provide the parts outside the CDR3, is ETGVTQSPTHLIKTRGQQVTLRCSSQSGHNTVSWYQQALGQGPQFIFQYYREEENGRGNFPPRFSGLQFPNYSSELNVNALELDDSALYLCASSRSGGGAETQYFGPGTRLLVL.

This chain links TRBV30 with TRBJ1-2, with a possible D match to TRBD1 (6 bases). Trimming removed 5 bases from V and 4 bases from J, with 14 bases in between. Germline-derived CDR1 and CDR2 are GTSNPN and SVGIG (reference sequence). The CDR3 covers 13 residues. The CDR3: CAWYRENFYGYTF. In DNA form, the CDR3 reads TGTGCCTGGTACAGGGAGAACTTCTATGGCTACACCTTC. Together with reference TRBV30 and TRBJ1-2, the CDR3 gives the full variable domain: SQTIHQWPATLVQPVGSPLSLECTVEGTSNPNLYWYRQAAGRGLQLLFYSVGIGQISSEVPQNLSASRPQDRQFILSSKKLLLSDSGFYLCAWYRENFYGYTFGSGTRLTVV.

The V call is TRBV14, the J call TRBJ2-3; D is ambiguous. This CDR3 is built from 16 residues. The V end lost 0 bases, the J end lost 0 bases, and 10 bases lay between the germline ends. The V gene's germline CDR1 is SGHDN and CDR2 FVKESK. CDR3 sequence: CASSQDAGSSTDTQYF. In nucleotides, the CDR3 is TGTGCCAGCAGCCAAGATGCAGGATCCAGCACAGATACGCAGTATTTT.

The chain employs TRBV11-2 and TRBJ2-7; no firm D call. This CDR3 region has 14 residues. Germline values: CDR1 SGHAT, CDR2 FQNNGV. V lost 2 bases and J 0 bases, leaving 8 bases between the germline ends. As DNA, the CDR3 is TGTGCCAGCAGCTTACCGGGTCCCTCCTACGAGCAGTACTTC. Amino acids: CASSLPGPSYEQYF. The variable domain in full, completed from reference TRBV11-2 and TRBJ2-7, reads EAGVAQSPRYKIIEKRQSVAFWCNPISGHATLYWYQQILGQGPKLLIQFQNNGVVDDSQLPKDRFSAERLKGVDSTLKIQPAKLEDSAVYLCASSLPGPSYEQYFGPGTRLTVT.

This CDR3 is CASSIGDRDIYYGYTF. CDR3 coding DNA: TGTGCCAGTAGTATAGGGGACCGGGACATTTACTATGGCTACACCTTC. This chain uses TRBV19 with TRBJ1-2, with a possible D match to TRBD1 (6 bases). V dropped 1 base and J dropped 3 bases, with 15 bases sitting between them. The germline CDR1 and CDR2 sequences are LNHDA and SQIVND (reference sequence). The CDR3 has 16 residues.

The gene calls are TRBV19 and TRBJ2-2; a weak D match, TRBD1 (8 bases). There are 15 residues in the CDR3. V was shortened by 6 bases and J by 6 bases, with 17 bases between the two germline ends. CDR1 LNHDA and CDR2 SQIVND come from the germline V gene (reference sequence). The CDR3 loop is CASSPQGGFAGELFF. The DNA for the CDR3 is TGTGCCAGTAGCCCACAGGGGGGGTTCGCCGGGGAGCTGTTTTTT.

This chain joins TRBV30 and TRBJ2-3; TRBD2 matches at 11 bases. CDR3 length: 16 amino acids. Germline CDR1 is GTSNPN and CDR2 is SVGIG (reference sequence). The ends lost 0 bases at V and 6 bases at J; junction bases unmatched: 8. The DNA for the CDR3 is TGTGCCTGGAGTGTCTCGCTAGCGGGGGGAGGGGATACGCAGTATTTT. This codes for CAWSVSLAGGGDTQYF.

The CDR3 spells CASSLADRSNYGYTF. The CDR3 nucleotides read TGCGCCAGCAGCTTGGCGGACAGATCTAACTATGGCTACACCTTC. The J gene is TRBJ1-2, the V gene TRBV5-1; D is possibly TRBD1 (6 bases). V was trimmed by 0 bases and J by 0 bases, leaving 9 bases between them. This CDR3 is 15 amino acids long. Germline loops: CDR1 SGHRS, CDR2 YFSETQ.

CDR3 residues: CASSEMQGSNQPQHF. In DNA, the CDR3 is TGTGCCAGCAGTGAAATGCAGGGTAGCAATCAGCCCCAGCATTTT. V and J are TRBV6-1 and TRBJ1-5, with D possibly matching TRBD1 (5 bases). The CDR3 extends over 15 amino acids. V was shortened by 2 bases and J by 0 bases, with 8 bases between the two germline ends. From germline, CDR1 is MNHNS and CDR2 SASEGT.

V gene TRBV7-2 combines with J gene TRBJ2-1, with D perhaps matching TRBD2 (6 bases). Trimming shortened V by 4 bases and J by 4 bases, and 11 bases separated the two germline ends. The CDR3 contains 14 residues. Per the germline V gene, CDR1 is SGHTA and CDR2 is FQGNSA. Here the CDR3 reads CASSSGLYYNEQFF. The CDR3 region has the DNA TGTGCCAGCAGCTCGGGACTGTATTACAATGAGCAGTTCTTC. Variable domain in full (rest from reference TRBV7-2 and TRBJ2-1): GAGVSQSPSNKVTEKGKDVELRCDPISGHTALYWYRQSLGQGLEFLIYFQGNSAPDKSGLPSDRFSAERTGGSVSTLTIQRTQQEDSAVYLCASSSGLYYNEQFFGPGTRLTVL.

The chain couples TRBV7-9 to TRBJ2-2, with 10 bases matching TRBD2. The CDR3 sequence is 14 residues long. V lost 4 bases and J lost 9; bases outside the gene matches: 5. CDR1 is SEHNR and CDR2 is FQNEAQ in the germline V gene (reference sequence). The chain's CDR3 is CASSSSGGARELFF. The DNA for the CDR3 is TGTGCCAGCAGCTCAAGCGGGGGGGCCCGGGAGCTGTTTTTT.

This rearrangement joins TRBV6-5 to TRBJ1-1, with D perhaps TRBD1 (6 bases). In germline, CDR1 is MNHEY, CDR2 SVGAGI. The V end lost 5 bases, the J end lost 0 bases, and 10 bases lay between the germline ends. This CDR3 has 14 residues. Written as DNA, the CDR3 is TGTGCCAGCAGTGCTACAGGGATGAACACTGAAGCTTTCTTT. Translation: CASSATGMNTEAFF.